Following are 16 T cell receptor beta chains from one sample sequenced in a study of long-term antiretroviral therapy in people with HIV (dated by TCRdb to between 2021 and 2023). The immunoSEQ hsTCRB v3.0 assay was used at survey level resolution to sequence the TRB variable region. In its TCRdb copy, this immuneACCESS table keeps in-frame sequences only and misses some clones. Where compared with another copy, unresolved V genes explain less than half of these, and the others have no known cause. Here the sample has fewer than 40,000 clones; 86% occur a single time. The ten largest make up about 4% of the sample. Sequencing was performed on unsorted PBMCs, taken 1.2 years after starting antiretroviral therapy. Receptor source: a woman aged 50 to 65 with HIV.

This CDR3 is CASSPPLTGVSPLHF. Here the CDR3 DNA reads TGTGCCAGCAGCCCCCCTCTGACAGGGGTTTCACCCCTCCACTTT. V and J are TRBV6-6 and TRBJ1-6; 8 positions match TRBD1. The CDR3 length is 15 residues. Germline CDR1 reads MNHNY; CDR2 reads SVGAGI (reference sequence). The V and J ends lost 6 bases and 9 bases, in that order; junction bases with no gene match: 10.

The V and J genes are TRBV10-2 and TRBJ2-1; a weak D match, TRBD1 (5 bases). Germline CDR1 and CDR2: WSHSY and SAAADI. V was cut by 8 bases and J by 8 bases, with 16 bases left in between. The CDR3 totals 13 residues. CDR3 region: CASASQGLDEQFF. The DNA for the CDR3 is TGCGCCAGCGCGAGCCAGGGCCTGGATGAGCAGTTCTTC.

This clone was found a few times. The chain has TRBV5-6 and TRBJ2-7; D not certain. Germline V gives CDR1 SGHDT, CDR2 YYEEEE. The CDR3 consists of 13 residues. V lost 1 base, J lost 3 bases, and 8 bases lay in between. Written as DNA, the CDR3 is TGTGCCAGCAGCTTGAGCATCAGCTACGAGCAGTACTTC. Amino acids: CASSLSISYEQYF.

The chain joins TRBV27 to TRBJ2-7, with D possibly TRBD2 on 6 matching bases. The V gene's germline CDR1 is MNHEY and CDR2 SMNVEV (reference sequence). The CDR3 is made up of 17 amino acids. V was pared by 5 bases and J by 3 bases, with 23 bases between. The CDR3 DNA reads TGTGCCAGCAGTGCCCAACCCGGGAGCTCGCGGGTCTACGAGCAGTACTTC. Amino acids: CASSAQPGSSRVYEQYF.

The rearrangement links TRBV7-8 to TRBJ1-4, with D tentatively TRBD1 (5 bases). This CDR3 spans 14 amino acids. Germline V CDR1 and CDR2: SGHVS, FQNEAQ. Trimming removed 3 bases from V and 3 bases from J, with 8 bases in between. The CDR3, as DNA: TGTGCCAGCAGCTTCGGGGCGGCTAATGAAAAACTGTTTTTT. Translation: CASSFGAANEKLFF.

The genes are TRBV7-2 and TRBJ1-1; D not certain. The germline V gene encodes CDR1 SGHTA and CDR2 FQGNSA. V was pared by 1 base and J by 1 base, with 7 bases between. The CDR3 is 14 residues long. DNA for the CDR3: TGTGCCAGCAGCTTAGAGGCAAGGAACACTGAAGCTTTCTTT. Its translation: CASSLEARNTEAFF.

V usage is TRBV2 and J usage is TRBJ1-4, with D unresolved. The V end lost 3 bases, the J end lost 10 bases, and 9 bases lay between the germline ends. This CDR3 is built from 12 residues. Germline V gives CDR1 SNHLY, CDR2 FYNNEI. Here the CDR3 reads CASSEGSVKLFF. The CDR3 nucleotides are TGTGCCAGCAGTGAGGGGAGTGTAAAACTGTTTTTT.

The chain has TRBV7-3 and TRBJ2-7, with D unclear. V was trimmed by 5 bases and J by 3 bases, leaving 14 bases between them. The CDR3 is 14 amino acids. The germline CDR1 and CDR2 sequences are SGHTA and FQGTGA. The CDR3 is CASSPAPLSYEQYF. The CDR3 DNA follows: TGTGCCAGCAGCCCCGCGCCCCTGAGCTACGAGCAGTACTTC.

This clone was observed a few times. The chain recombines TRBV10-2 with TRBJ1-2; D call uncertain. The CDR3 spans 12 residues. The V end was cut by 8 bases, the J end by 3 bases, with 10 bases between. Germline values: CDR1 WSHSY, CDR2 SAAADI. The CDR3 loop is CASGGIDYGYTF. The CDR3 DNA is TGCGCCAGCGGTGGGATTGACTATGGCTACACCTTC.

The V call is TRBV18, the J call TRBJ1-1, with D tentatively TRBD1 (5 bases). Germline V gene data show CDR1 as KGHSH and CDR2 as LQKENI. V lost 3 bases and J 0 bases, leaving 14 bases between the germline ends. CDR3 length: 16 amino acids. The CDR3 region has the DNA TGTGCCAGCTCACCCAGAGGGGACGGGATGAACACTGAAGCTTTCTTT. Translating it yields CASSPRGDGMNTEAFF.

This clone came up a few times. The chain is built from TRBV7-9 and TRBJ1-4; tentative D call: TRBD1 (5 bases). The V and J ends lost 5 bases and 6 bases respectively, with 16 bases between them. This CDR3 has 15 residues. Germline V gene sequence: CDR1 SEHNR, CDR2 FQNEAQ (reference sequence). The CDR3 loop is CASSLSGRADEKLFF. As DNA, the CDR3 is TGTGCCAGCAGCCTTAGCGGCAGGGCTGATGAAAAACTGTTTTTT.

The chain employs TRBV11-2 and TRBJ2-2; D not certain. V dropped 2 bases and J dropped 3 bases, with 4 bases sitting between them. The CDR3 runs to 13 residues. CDR1 and CDR2 (germline): SGHAT, FQNNGV. CDR3 sequence reads: CASSLWDTGELFF. The CDR3, as DNA: TGTGCCAGCAGCTTATGGGACACCGGGGAGCTGTTTTTT.

The chain joins TRBV6-5 to TRBJ2-5, with a tentative D call TRBD2 (6 bases). The assigned J gene may be wrong: the sequence end matches TRBJ2-7 better. Germline-derived CDR1 and CDR2 are MNHEY and SVGAGI. CDR3 length: 12 amino acids. This CDR3 reads CASSISGSEQYF. The CDR3 DNA follows: TGTGCCAGCAGCATAAGCGGGTCCGAGCAGTACTTC.

The chain joins TRBV27 to TRBJ1-2, with 8 bases lining up with TRBD1. The CDR3 totals 17 residues. Germline CDR1 reads MNHEY; CDR2 reads SMNVEV (reference sequence). Unmatched junction bases numbered 14, after V lost 3 bases and J lost 5 bases. CDR3 loop: CASSFIRTGLGLYGYTF. In DNA, the CDR3 is TGTGCCAGCAGTTTCATCCGGACAGGGCTGGGGTTATATGGCTACACCTTC.

In nucleotides, the CDR3 is TGTGCCAGCAGCTTAGGAGGGGACACTGAAGCTTTCTTT. It codes for CASSLGGDTEAFF. This rearrangement joins TRBV11-1 to TRBJ1-1, with D possibly being TRBD1 (5 bases). The CDR3 extends over 13 amino acids. Germline loops: CDR1 SGHAT, CDR2 FQDESV (reference sequence). The V gene lost 1 base and the J gene lost 3 bases, with 6 bases spanning the gap.

This sequence joins TRBV19 and TRBJ2-1; 10 bases map to TRBD1. The CDR3 spans 15 residues. The junction had 3 bases not matched to a gene; V was cut back by 5 bases and J by 2 bases. CDR1 is LNHDA, CDR2 SQIVND, per germline (reference sequence). The CDR3 bases are TGTGCCAGTAGTGTCGGGACAGGGGCCTACAATGAGCAGTTCTTC. Encoded protein: CASSVGTGAYNEQFF.